The sequence of this T cell receptor beta chain was determined in a study of radiotherapy plus CTLA-4 blockade in lung cancer. Study-wide background: Objective responses emerged in under 20% of patients, and over 30% attained disease control. Study outcomes and limitations: Some TCR clones had been derived from tumors. These clones expanded in peripheral blood after radiotherapy plus ipilimumab. Reports identified early blood T cell clone dynamics, with interferon-beta, as the best response predictor.

V was pared by 8 bases and J by 1 base, with 10 bases between. Germline V gene data show CDR1 as SNHLY and CDR2 as FYNNEI. The CDR3 is made up of 13 amino acids. CTLA-4 blockade with ipilimumab, together with focal radiation, was given to patients with chemo-refractory metastatic non-small-cell lung cancer. Clones were read by immunoSEQ multiplex PCR, and TCRdb kept only the in-frame ones, dropping some. The table includes 100,000 to 150,000 clones, 75% to 80% detected once. Points on this clone: As yet, its antigen is unknown.

The receptor's source is a human donor with non-small cell lung cancer who had a partial response to radiotherapy plus ipilimumab. The sequenced sample was peripheral blood, obtained from a patient treated with radiotherapy plus ipilimumab. The rearrangement joins TRBV2 to TRBJ2-3; D not certain. The CDR3 region has the DNA TGTGCCAGCGCCCTACCTGGCACAGATACGCAGTATTTT. Amino acid sequence: CASALPGTDTQYF.